The 21 T cell receptor beta chains reported below all come from one sample, sequenced in a study of blood T cell repertoires in COVID-19. Using immunoSEQ multiplex PCR, the repertoire was profiled, and TCRdb retains in-frame clones only, with some absent. The sample holds roughly 280,000 clones, around nine tenths seen once. The specimen sequenced was peripheral blood. The receptor source for this set is a woman aged 25 to 39 with COVID-19, enrolled during active disease.

The chain combines TRBV28 with TRBJ1-2; 7 nucleotides align to TRBD1. The J segment lost 7 bases and the V segment lost 2 bases, leaving 4 bases of the junction unmatched. The CDR3 is 13 amino acids. Germline-derived CDR1 and CDR2 are MDHEN and SYDVKM. Here the CDR3 reads CASSLGQGGGYTF. CDR3 DNA: TGTGCCAGCAGTTTAGGCCAGGGGGGTGGCTACACCTTC.

The rearrangement links TRBV6-5 to TRBJ1-6; D is uncertain. From germline, CDR1 is MNHEY and CDR2 SVGAGI. V was trimmed by 8 bases and J by 4 bases, leaving 12 bases between them. The CDR3 consists of 14 residues. The CDR3 DNA follows: TGTGCCAGCCAGACATCGCTATATAATTCACCCCTCCACTTT. It encodes CASQTSLYNSPLHF.

The table lists this clone with a count of one. This rearrangement joins TRBV18 to TRBJ2-3, with 7 bases identical to TRBD1. The CDR3 sequence is 15 residues long. Germline V gene sequence: CDR1 KGHSH, CDR2 LQKENI. J gave up 4 bases and V 3 bases, and 7 bases lay outside the gene matches. This chain's CDR3 is CASSPTGNGADTQYF. CDR3 in DNA: TGTGCCAGCTCACCGACAGGGAATGGAGCAGATACGCAGTATTTT.

The chain carries TRBV7-9 and TRBJ2-5; a possible D gene is TRBD2 (6 bases). Per germline, CDR1 SEHNR and CDR2 FQNEAQ (reference sequence). The CDR3 is 16 amino acids. Trimming pared 2 bases from V and 3 bases from J, leaving 16 bases between. CDR3 sequence: CASSLIRRGGEETQYF. CDR3 DNA: TGTGCCAGCAGCTTAATTAGGCGGGGAGGAGAAGAGACCCAGTACTTC.

V gene TRBV6-5 combines with J gene TRBJ2-7, with a tentative D call TRBD2 (5 bases). The germline V gene has CDR1 MNHEY and CDR2 SVGAGI. CDR3 length: 14 residues. Deletions cut 6 bases from V and 0 bases from J, with 12 bases between. As DNA, the CDR3 is TGTGCCAGCAGGACCTCCGGGATCTCCTACGAGCAGTACTTC. Its translation: CASRTSGISYEQYF.

The chain joins TRBV19 to TRBJ2-1; D might be TRBD1 (5 bases). Per the germline V gene, CDR1 is LNHDA and CDR2 is SQIVND (reference sequence). The ends were cut back, 5 bases at V and 0 bases at J, with 8 bases in the middle. The CDR3 covers 14 residues. CDR3 coding DNA: TGTGCCAGTAGTGGGGCTAGCTCCTACAATGAGCAGTTCTTC. Amino acid sequence: CASSGASSYNEQFF.

The V call is TRBV7-9, the J call TRBJ1-5, with D possibly TRBD1 on 6 matching bases. The CDR3 is 14 residues long. V was clipped by 5 bases and J by 7 bases, with 15 bases between them. Germline V CDR1 and CDR2: SEHNR, FQNEAQ (reference sequence). CDR3 nucleotide sequence: TGTGCCAGCAGCCGAGGGGGGGCGGGCCAGCCCCAGCATTTT. It encodes CASSRGGAGQPQHF. Variable domain in full (rest from reference TRBV7-9 and TRBJ1-5): DTGVSQNPRHKITKRGQNVTFRCDPISEHNRLYWYRQTLGQGPEFLTYFQNEAQLEKSRLLSDRFSAERPKGSFSTLEIQRTEQGDSAMYLCASSRGGAGQPQHFGDGTRLSIL.

The V and J genes are TRBV24-1 and TRBJ1-2, with D hard to call. Germline lookup yields CDR1 KGHDR and CDR2 SFDVKD. Trimming removed 2 bases at V and 4 bases at J, with 10 bases between. The CDR3 spans 14 residues. The CDR3 spells CATSDSRGIYGYTF. For the CDR3, the DNA is TGTGCCACCAGTGATTCTCGGGGAATCTATGGCTACACCTTC.

Here the CDR3 reads CASSVGLGTTQGEQYF. CDR3 in DNA: TGTGCCAGCAGCGTAGGATTGGGGACTACCCAGGGCGAGCAGTACTTC. The gene calls are TRBV9 and TRBJ2-7, with 7 bases aligning to TRBD2. The V segment lost 0 bases and the J segment 6 bases; nucleotides outside the gene matches: 12. Germline V lookup: CDR1 SGDLS, CDR2 YYNGEE. The CDR3 covers 16 residues.

The rearrangement uses TRBV5-4 and TRBJ2-7; no definite D call. Germline V lookup: CDR1 SGHNT, CDR2 YYREEE (reference sequence). The V end lost 4 bases, the J end lost 9 bases, and 11 bases lay between the germline ends. The CDR3 sequence is 11 residues long. CDR3 in amino acids: CASSQVGRQYF. CDR3 bases: TGTGCCAGCAGCCAGGTTGGGCGGCAGTACTTC.

This chain joins TRBV4-3 and TRBJ2-4; 8 positions match TRBD2. The trim removed 5 bases at V and 3 bases at J, leaving 12 bases unmatched. Germline V gene lookup returns CDR1 LGHNA and CDR2 YSLEER. The CDR3 has 17 residues. CDR3 sequence: CASSDPAGGSGKNIQYF. The CDR3 DNA reads TGCGCCAGCAGCGACCCCGCGGGGGGCTCCGGCAAAAACATTCAGTACTTC.

The CDR3 bases are TGTGCCAGCAGTGGCCTAGACTTCAACGAGCAGTACTTC. This gives the protein CASSGLDFNEQYF. The V call is TRBV6-7, the J call TRBJ2-7; D ambiguous. TRBV6-7 is sorted into the ORF group, with uncertain function. The V gene lost 5 bases and the J gene lost 5 bases, with 13 bases spanning the gap. The CDR3 runs 13 residues.

The chain links TRBV7-6 to TRBJ2-2; perhaps TRBD2 as D (5 bases). Germline CDR1 and CDR2: SGHVS and FNYEAQ. With 9 bases removed from V and 6 bases from J, the gap between germline ends came to 17 bases. The CDR3 has 14 residues. The CDR3 loop reads CARAVNKTPGELFF. CDR3 in DNA: TGTGCCAGAGCGGTGAATAAGACCCCCGGGGAGCTGTTTTTT.

The CDR3 DNA sequence: TGTGCCAGCAGCCGAGACCTTCGCGAACTGAGGCCTTTCGCGAACACCGGGGAGCTGTTTTTT. Translating it yields CASSRDLRELRPFANTGELFF. The gene calls are TRBV4-2 and TRBJ2-2; D unclear. V was cut by 4 bases and J by 0 bases, with 27 bases left in between. This CDR3 is 21 amino acids long. Germline lookup yields CDR1 LGHNA and CDR2 YNFKEQ.

For this clone: The sample holds other DNA sequences that translate to the same CDR3. V usage is TRBV2 and J usage is TRBJ1-5; tentative D call: TRBD1 (6 bases). The V gene's germline CDR1 is SNHLY and CDR2 FYNNEI. The CDR3 runs to 14 residues. V lost 2 bases and J lost 3, with 8 bases in between. CDR3 DNA sequence: TGTGCCAGCAGTGAAACAGGGTTCAATCAGCCCCAGCATTTT. It specifies CASSETGFNQPQHF. Drawing the rest from reference TRBV2 and TRBJ1-5, the complete variable domain is EPEVTQTPSHQVTQMGQEVILRCVPISNHLYFYWYRQILGQKVEFLVSFYNNEISEKSEIFDDQFSVERPDGSNFTLKIRSTKLEDSAMYFCASSETGFNQPQHFGDGTRLSIL.

CDR3 sequence: CASSQKLRSQPQHF. DNA for the CDR3: TGCGCCAGCAGCCAAAAGCTCCGGTCTCAGCCCCAGCATTTT. The V and J genes are TRBV4-1 and TRBJ1-5, with D hard to call. CDR1 and CDR2 (germline): MGHRA, YSYEKL. CDR3 length equals 14 residues. The V end lost 2 bases, the J end lost 6 bases, and 11 bases lay between the germline ends.

The J gene is TRBJ2-2, the V gene TRBV20-1; unclear D gene. Trimming removed 7 bases at V and 4 bases at J, with 7 bases between. The CDR3 sequence is 11 residues long. Germline V gene data show CDR1 as DFQATT and CDR2 as SNEGSKA (reference sequence). The CDR3: CSVQATGELFF. The CDR3, as DNA: TGCAGTGTTCAAGCCACCGGGGAGCTGTTTTTT.

This clone appeared a single time. This rearrangement joins TRBV28 to TRBJ1-4; D is possibly TRBD1 (6 bases). The CDR3 consists of 16 residues. V was shortened by 1 base and J by 0 bases, with 9 bases between the two germline ends. CDR1 is MDHEN and CDR2 is SYDVKM in the germline V gene. The CDR3 loop is CASSLYRVPTNEKLFF. The DNA for the CDR3 is TGTGCCAGCAGTTTATACAGGGTTCCAACTAATGAAAAACTGTTTTTT.

This chain joins TRBV5-6 and TRBJ1-1; D is uncertain. CDR1 is SGHDT and CDR2 is YYEEEE in the germline V gene. Between the trimmed V and J ends, which lost 4 bases and 5 bases, there was a span of 15 bases. This CDR3 has 14 residues. CDR3 in DNA: TGTGCCAGCAGCGAGGGATCCTTGGAAACTGAAGCTTTCTTT. Translating it yields CASSEGSLETEAFF.

The rearrangement uses TRBV19 and TRBJ2-1, with 9 bases matching TRBD2. This CDR3 spans 18 amino acids. The V gene's germline CDR1 is LNHDA and CDR2 SQIVND (reference sequence). The junction had 10 bases not matched to a gene; V was cut back by 4 bases and J by 0 bases. In nucleotides, the CDR3 is TGTGCCAGTAGTAAAGTCACTAGCGGGCCGCGCTCCTACAATGAGCAGTTCTTC. Translating it yields CASSKVTSGPRSYNEQFF.

This clone was observed a single time. The chain recombines TRBV9 with TRBJ2-1, with 9 bases lining up with TRBD2. Germline lookup yields CDR1 SGDLS and CDR2 YYNGEE. The V and J ends lost 1 base and 9 bases, in that order; junction bases with no gene match: 8. CDR3 length equals 15 residues. The CDR3 DNA sequence: TGTGCCAGCAGCGTAACAGGTAGCGGGAGTTTTGAGCAGTTCTTC. It encodes CASSVTGSGSFEQFF.